One and the same sample provided the 2 T cell receptor beta chains below, sequenced in a study of Ad26.COV2.S vaccination and SARS-CoV-2 variants (dated by TCRdb to about 2021). This specimen's treatment or condition label, interpreted: 15 to 20 received Ad26.COV2.S at low or high dose, single or two shots; about 5 received placebo; per-sample allocation not given. For vaccine and placebo recipients, repertoires were sequenced using samples collected on day 63 after the first injection. Library prep was done by the immunoSEQ multiplex PCR assay. Here the immuneACCESS table is served through TCRdb, limited to in-frame sequences with V and J called. Missing clones are a known gap in these copies; in checked studies unresolved V genes cover under half, and the rest lacks a known reason. The sample table contains hundreds of thousands of clones; only one count was recorded for 86% of them. Of the sample, roughly 10% is held by the ten largest clones.

The specimen comprised peripheral blood, sampled in a trial of Ad26.COV2.S vaccine versus placebo. The source is a person between 18 and 59 years old who received the Ad26.COV2.S COVID-19 vaccine or a placebo.

This rearrangement joins TRBV7-9 to TRBJ2-1, with 8 bases aligning to TRBD1. V dropped 3 bases and J dropped 4; count of bases not matched to a gene: 8. The CDR3 covers 16 residues. The germline V gene encodes CDR1 SEHNR and CDR2 FQNEAQ (reference sequence). Here the CDR3 DNA reads TGTGCCAGCAGCTTTGGGACAGGTGGGAGTTACAATGAGCAGTTCTTC. This codes for CASSFGTGGSYNEQFF.

The rearrangement joins TRBV9 to TRBJ2-1; 11 positions match TRBD2. V was clipped by 4 bases and J by 6 bases; unmatched bases: 9. The CDR3 consists of 16 residues. Per the germline V gene, CDR1 is SGDLS and CDR2 is YYNGEE. DNA for the CDR3: TGTGCCAGCAGCTCCGTAGCGGGAGGGCCTGCCAATGAGCAGTTCTTC. This gives the protein CASSSVAGGPANEQFF.